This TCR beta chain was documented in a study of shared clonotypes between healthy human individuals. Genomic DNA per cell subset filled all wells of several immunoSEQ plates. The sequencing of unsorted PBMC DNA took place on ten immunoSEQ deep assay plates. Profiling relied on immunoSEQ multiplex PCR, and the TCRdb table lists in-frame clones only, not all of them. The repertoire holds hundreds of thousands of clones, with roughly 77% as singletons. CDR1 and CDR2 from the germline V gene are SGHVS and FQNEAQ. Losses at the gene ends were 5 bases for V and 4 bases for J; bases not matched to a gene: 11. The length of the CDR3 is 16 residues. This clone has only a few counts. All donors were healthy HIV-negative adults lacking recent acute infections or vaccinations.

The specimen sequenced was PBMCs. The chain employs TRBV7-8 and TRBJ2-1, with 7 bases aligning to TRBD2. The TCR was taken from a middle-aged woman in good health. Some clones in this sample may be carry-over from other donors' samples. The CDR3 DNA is TGTGCCAGCAGCCCATTCGGGCGGGAGAGTTACAATGAGCAGTTCTTC. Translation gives CASSPFGRESYNEQFF.